The clone carrying this T cell receptor beta chain was recorded only once. The antigen is not known. The length of the CDR3 is 14 residues. In germline, CDR1 is LNHDA, CDR2 SQIVND (reference sequence). Trimming removed 0 bases from V and 3 bases from J, with 9 bases in between. Patients were excluded for autoimmune disease history or systemic immunosuppression. The data belong to a study of OX40 agonist ivuxolimab in advanced cancers. On the study more broadly: Three dose-escalation patients had partial responses: one with hepatocellular carcinoma and two with cutaneous melanoma.

Findings and limits, study-wide: In the 0.1 to 3.0 mg/kg range, CD4+ and CD8+ blood T cells had expanded clonally by week 6.

TCRdb's copy holds only in-frame clones and misses some; the assay was immunoSEQ multiplex PCR. The repertoire consists of about 67,000 clones, with 80% to 95% occurring once and the leading ten covering roughly 2.2%. The chain recombines TRBV19 with TRBJ2-7; D remains ambiguous. Source: CD4+ or CD8+ T cells sorted from blood, taken in a trial of the OX40 agonist ivuxolimab. The clonotype comes from an adult with an advanced solid tumor such as melanoma, head and neck, liver or kidney cancer. The CDR3 sequence: CASSIDNSLYEQYF. CDR3 DNA sequence: TGTGCCAGTAGTATAGACAACAGCCTCTACGAGCAGTACTTC. Variable domain in full (rest from reference TRBV19 and TRBJ2-7): DGGITQSPKYLFRKEGQNVTLSCEQNLNHDAMYWYRQDPGQGLRLIYYSQIVNDFQKGDIAEGYSVSREKKESFPLTVTSAQKNPTAFYLCASSIDNSLYEQYFGPGTRLTVT.